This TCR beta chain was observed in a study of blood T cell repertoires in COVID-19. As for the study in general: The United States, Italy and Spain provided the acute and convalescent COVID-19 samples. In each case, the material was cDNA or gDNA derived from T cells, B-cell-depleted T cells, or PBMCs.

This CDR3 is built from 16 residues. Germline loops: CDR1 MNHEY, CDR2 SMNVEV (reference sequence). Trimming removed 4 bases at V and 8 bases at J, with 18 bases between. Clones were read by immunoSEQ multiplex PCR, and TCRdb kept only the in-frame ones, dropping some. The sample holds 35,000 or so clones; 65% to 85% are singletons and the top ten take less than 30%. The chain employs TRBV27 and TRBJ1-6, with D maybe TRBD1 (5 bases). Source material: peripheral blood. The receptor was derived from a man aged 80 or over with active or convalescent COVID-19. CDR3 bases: TGTGCCAGCAGTTCCCAAACGACAGATTATGATTCACCCCTCCACTTT. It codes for CASSSQTTDYDSPLHF.